One sample yielded the 23 T cell receptor beta chains listed below, sequenced in a study of blood T cell repertoires in COVID-19. Generated by immunoSEQ multiplex PCR, the TCRdb table keeps only in-frame clones and is missing some. Counted here are roughly 20,000 clones, around 89% occurring once; the ten biggest clones make up approximately 19%. Material: peripheral blood. The receptor set was obtained from a man aged 65-85 years with active COVID-19.

V usage is TRBV11-2 and J usage is TRBJ1-2, with D perhaps matching TRBD1 (5 bases). Germline CDR1 is SGHAT and CDR2 is FQNNGV. Trimming pared 6 bases from V and 6 bases from J, leaving 11 bases between. The CDR3 has 12 amino acids. This CDR3 is CASSFGGNGYTF. The CDR3 DNA reads as TGTGCCAGCAGTTTCGGGGGAAATGGCTACACCTTC.

The chain links TRBV5-1 to TRBJ2-7; 9 bases match TRBD2. Germline CDR1 reads SGHRS; CDR2 reads YFSETQ. With V trimmed by 0 bases and J by 3 bases, 4 bases remained unmatched. CDR3 length: 15 amino acids. The CDR3 region is CASSLVAGGSYEQYF. DNA of the CDR3: TGCGCCAGCAGCTTGGTGGCGGGAGGGAGCTACGAGCAGTACTTC.

The rearrangement joins TRBV3-1 (or the pseudogene TRBV3-2) to TRBJ2-1; D is unclear. Germline V gives CDR1 LGHDT, CDR2 YNNKEL (reference sequence). This CDR3 contains 17 residues. Trimming stripped 3 bases from V and 6 bases from J, with 21 bases between. The CDR3 bases are TGTGCCAGCAGCCAGCGAGTCGGCCTACGCCCTAGCAATGAGCAGTTCTTC. As protein: CASSQRVGLRPSNEQFF.

V gene TRBV6-1 combines with J gene TRBJ1-1; a weak D match, TRBD1 (6 bases). The V end lost 3 bases, the J end lost 2 bases, and 7 bases lay between the germline ends. CDR3 length: 13 amino acids. Germline assignment: CDR1 MNHNS and CDR2 SASEGT. CDR3 sequence: CASSEGANTEAFF. The CDR3 region has the DNA TGTGCCAGCAGTGAGGGGGCCAACACTGAAGCTTTCTTT.

V and J are TRBV4-2 and TRBJ2-1, with TRBD2 as a possible D gene (6 bases). Germline assignment: CDR1 LGHNA and CDR2 YNFKEQ. Deletions cut 0 bases from V and 1 base from J, with 7 bases between. The CDR3 has 15 residues. As DNA, the CDR3 is TGTGCCAGCAGCCAAGATGGAGGGTCCTACAATGAGCAGTTCTTC. It translates to CASSQDGGSYNEQFF.

The chain joins TRBV24-1 to TRBJ2-7; TRBD2 matches at 10 bases. V was pared by 2 bases and J by 3 bases, with 12 bases of the junction left unmatched. Germline CDR1 is KGHDR and CDR2 is SFDVKD. This CDR3 has 18 residues. DNA for the CDR3: TGTGCCACCAGTGATTCGACCGGACTAGCGGCTTTCGACTACGAGCAGTACTTC. It translates to CATSDSTGLAAFDYEQYF.

This clone was detected only once. The chain carries TRBV10-1 and TRBJ2-2, with D possibly being TRBD1 (5 bases). V was pared by 0 bases and J by 1 base, with 6 bases between. From germline, CDR1 is WNHNN and CDR2 SYGVQD (reference sequence). This CDR3 has 15 residues. The CDR3 sequence: CASSESRGNTGELFF. The CDR3 nucleotides are TGCGCCAGCAGTGAGTCTAGGGGGAACACCGGGGAGCTGTTTTTT.

The rearrangement links TRBV21-1 to TRBJ1-1; the DNA was not used to check the table's D call, TRBD1. TRBV21-1 is termed a pseudogene. The length of the CDR3 is 15 residues. CDR3 amino acids: CASSGRTGGYTEAFF. The CDR3 coding sequence is TGTGCCAGCAGCGGCCGGACAGGGGGCTACACTGAAGCTTTCTTT.

The V and J genes are TRBV19 and TRBJ2-1; TRBD2 matches at 10 bases. J was trimmed by 8 bases and V by 10 bases; bases with no gene match: 11. Germline V CDR1 and CDR2: LNHDA, SQIVND (reference sequence). The length of the CDR3 is 14 residues. The CDR3 DNA sequence: TGTGCCATTTCCACTACTAGCGGGGTCTATGAGCAGTTCTTC. This encodes CAISTTSGVYEQFF. Supplemented by reference TRBV19 and TRBJ2-1, the full variable domain reads DGGITQSPKYLFRKEGQNVTLSCEQNLNHDAMYWYRQDPGQGLRLIYYSQIVNDFQKGDIAEGYSVSREKKESFPLTVTSAQKNPTAFYLCAISTTSGVYEQFFGPGTRLTVL.

This clone has just a few counts. The chain links TRBV14 to TRBJ1-2; a possible D gene is TRBD1 (5 bases). CDR1 is SGHDN and CDR2 is FVKESK in the germline V gene. The V end was cut by 3 bases, the J end by 8 bases, with 19 bases between. The length of the CDR3 is 15 residues. The CDR3 is CASSQMASDISGYTF. The CDR3 DNA reads as TGTGCCAGCAGCCAGATGGCTTCGGACATTAGCGGCTACACCTTC. The variable domain in full, with the rest retrieved from reference TRBV14 and TRBJ1-2, is EAGVTQFPSHSVIEKGQTVTLRCDPISGHDNLYWYRRVMGKEIKFLLHFVKESKQDESGMPNNRFLAERTGGTYSTLKVQPAELEDSGVYFCASSQMASDISGYTFGSGTRLTVV.

This chain joins TRBV30 and TRBJ2-7; TRBD1 aligns across 7 bases. V lost 2 bases and J lost 5; bases outside the gene matches: 9. The CDR3 runs 14 residues. Germline CDR1 is GTSNPN and CDR2 is SVGIG (reference sequence). The CDR3 sequence: CAWSSHRGWNEQYF. Written as DNA, the CDR3 is TGTGCCTGGAGTTCCCACAGGGGTTGGAACGAGCAGTACTTC. The full variable domain, rest sourced from reference TRBV30 and TRBJ2-7, is SQTIHQWPATLVQPVGSPLSLECTVEGTSNPNLYWYRQAAGRGLQLLFYSVGIGQISSEVPQNLSASRPQDRQFILSSKKLLLSDSGFYLCAWSSHRGWNEQYFGPGTRLTVT.

Concerning this clone itself: Germline is not matched at one junction end, which may reflect a read error. J is TRBJ1-2 and V is TRBV3-1 (or the pseudogene TRBV3-2), with TRBD1 as a possible D gene (6 bases). The CDR3 loop spans 15 amino acids. CDR1 and CDR2 (germline): LGHDT, YNNKEL (reference sequence). The CDR3 region has the DNA TGTGCCAGCAGCCAAGAAGTTCTCCGGGACAACAAAATGCTGTTC. This translates into CASSQEVLRDNKMLF.

The J gene is TRBJ2-3, the V gene TRBV5-1; D call uncertain. CDR3 length: 15 amino acids. Germline V gene data show CDR1 as SGHRS and CDR2 as YFSETQ. Trimming left V 1 base short and J 1 base short, with 10 bases between. CDR3 amino acids: CASSLLSPRTDTQYF. For the CDR3, the DNA is TGCGCCAGCAGCTTGCTGAGCCCTCGCACAGATACGCAGTATTTT.

This sequence joins TRBV6-1 and TRBJ1-3, with 12 bases lining up with TRBD1. The germline gives CDR1 MNHNS, CDR2 SASEGT. The CDR3 contains 17 residues. The V and J ends lost 2 bases and 3 bases, in that order; junction bases with no gene match: 5. The CDR3 DNA sequence: TGTGCCAGCAGTGAATGGGGACAGGGGGCATATGGAAACACCATATATTTT. It translates to CASSEWGQGAYGNTIYF.

The CDR3 nucleotides are TGTGCCAGCAGCCCGGGCCACGGAGGTACGCAGTATTTT. This encodes CASSPGHGGTQYF. This rearrangement joins TRBV5-8 to TRBJ2-3, with D possibly matching TRBD2 (5 bases). V lost 4 bases and J lost 8, with 14 bases in between. Germline loops: CDR1 SGHTS, CDR2 YDEGEE. The CDR3 runs 13 residues.

The chain uses TRBV30 and TRBJ1-1, with TRBD1 as a possible D gene (6 bases). This CDR3 contains 14 residues. Per germline, CDR1 GTSNPN and CDR2 SVGIG (reference sequence). Trimming shortened V by 8 bases and J by 1 base, and 17 bases separated the two germline ends. CDR3 sequence: CARQGRRGNTEAFF. As DNA, the CDR3 is TGTGCCCGCCAGGGGCGTCGAGGGAACACTGAAGCTTTCTTT. The full variable domain, in which reference TRBV30 and TRBJ1-1 provide the parts outside the CDR3, is SQTIHQWPATLVQPVGSPLSLECTVEGTSNPNLYWYRQAAGRGLQLLFYSVGIGQISSEVPQNLSASRPQDRQFILSSKKLLLSDSGFYLCARQGRRGNTEAFFGQGTRLTVV.

The chain links TRBV18 to TRBJ2-7; 8 bases align to TRBD1. CDR1 KGHSH and CDR2 LQKENI come from the germline V gene. After removal of 4 bases from V and 4 bases from J, the junction contained 9 bases not matched to a gene. The length of the CDR3 is 15 residues. CDR3 in amino acids: CASSLQQGVGYEQYF. The CDR3 DNA sequence: TGTGCCAGCTCACTCCAACAGGGGGTAGGGTACGAGCAGTACTTC.

V and J are TRBV7-3 and TRBJ2-5; 11 bases line up with TRBD1. V lost 6 bases to trimming and J lost 9 bases; unmatched junction nucleotides: 6. Looked up from germline, CDR1 is SGHTA and CDR2 is FQGTGA. The CDR3 length is 13 residues. The CDR3 protein is CASSSTGQGAQYF. The DNA for the CDR3 is TGTGCCAGCAGTTCGACGGGACAGGGGGCCCAGTACTTC.

The gene calls are TRBV19 and TRBJ1-5; D gene unclear. The CDR3 is 14 amino acids. CDR1 LNHDA and CDR2 SQIVND come from the germline V gene (reference sequence). V dropped 7 bases and J dropped 6 bases, with 16 bases sitting between them. In DNA, the CDR3 is TGTGCCAGTACAGCCGGTTCGGCGGGTCAGCCCCAGCATTTT. Protein: CASTAGSAGQPQHF.

The V call is TRBV13, the J call TRBJ2-7; TRBD2 agrees at 9 bases. Germline V CDR1 and CDR2: PRHDT, FYEKMQ (reference sequence). The V gene end was trimmed by 3 bases and the J gene end by 2 bases; junction bases not matched to a gene: 2. The CDR3 is made up of 14 amino acids. The CDR3 region has the DNA TGTGCCAGCAGCTTCCAGCGGGGGGCCTACGAGCAGTACTTC. Residues: CASSFQRGAYEQYF. The full variable domain, rest sourced from reference TRBV13 and TRBJ2-7, is AAGVIQSPRHLIKEKRETATLKCYPIPRHDTVYWYQQGPGQDPQFLISFYEKMQSDKGSIPDRFSAQQFSDYHSELNMSSLELGDSALYFCASSFQRGAYEQYFGPGTRLTVT.

The gene calls are TRBV14 and TRBJ2-1; 8 bases map to TRBD1. Trimming at V came to 4 bases and at J to 1 base, leaving 6 bases not matched to a gene. The germline gives CDR1 SGHDN, CDR2 FVKESK. The CDR3 is made up of 16 amino acids. The CDR3 DNA is TGTGCCAGCAGCCTCGGACAGGGAAGGTCCTACAATGAGCAGTTCTTC. Amino acid sequence: CASSLGQGRSYNEQFF. Drawing the rest from reference TRBV14 and TRBJ2-1, the complete variable domain is EAGVTQFPSHSVIEKGQTVTLRCDPISGHDNLYWYRRVMGKEIKFLLHFVKESKQDESGMPNNRFLAERTGGTYSTLKVQPAELEDSGVYFCASSLGQGRSYNEQFFGPGTRLTVL.

V is TRBV6-5 and J is TRBJ2-2, with unresolved D. Trimming shortened V by 6 bases and J by 5 bases, and 4 bases separated the two germline ends. Germline lookup yields CDR1 MNHEY and CDR2 SVGAGI. CDR3 size: 11 residues. CDR3 region: CASRTTGELFF. The CDR3 bases are TGTGCCAGCAGAACTACCGGGGAGCTGTTTTTT.

The chain carries TRBV7-2 and TRBJ2-7, with D unclear. V lost 1 base to trimming and J lost 0 bases, with 4 bases between them. The CDR3 is 13 residues long. Germline V gene lookup returns CDR1 SGHTA and CDR2 FQGNSA. The CDR3 DNA reads TGTGCCAGCAGCTTAGACAGCTCCTACGAGCAGTACTTC. Its translation is CASSLDSSYEQYF.